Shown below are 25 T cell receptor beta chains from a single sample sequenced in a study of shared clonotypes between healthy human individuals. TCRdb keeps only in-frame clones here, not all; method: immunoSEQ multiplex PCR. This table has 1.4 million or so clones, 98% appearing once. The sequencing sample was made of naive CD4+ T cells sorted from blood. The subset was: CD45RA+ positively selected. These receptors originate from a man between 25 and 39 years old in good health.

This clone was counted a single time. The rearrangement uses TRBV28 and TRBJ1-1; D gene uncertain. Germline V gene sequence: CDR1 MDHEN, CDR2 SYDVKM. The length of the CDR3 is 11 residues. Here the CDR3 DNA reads TGTGTTGTCGGGATTAACACTGAAGCTTTCTTT. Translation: CVVGINTEAFF.

This CDR3 reads CASSFGGDGYQPQHF. The CDR3, as DNA: TGTGCCAGCAGTTTCGGAGGGGACGGGTATCAGCCCCAGCATTTT. This chain connects TRBV28 to TRBJ1-5; D possibly corresponds to TRBD1 (5 bases). Trimming removed 3 bases at V and 5 bases at J, with 14 bases between. This CDR3 spans 15 amino acids. Germline V gene sequence: CDR1 MDHEN, CDR2 SYDVKM.

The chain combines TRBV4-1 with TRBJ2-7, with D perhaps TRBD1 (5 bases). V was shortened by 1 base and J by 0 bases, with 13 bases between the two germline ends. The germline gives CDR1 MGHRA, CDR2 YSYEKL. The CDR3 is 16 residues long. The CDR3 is CASSQVQAKSSYEQYF. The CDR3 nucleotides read TGCGCCAGCAGCCAAGTACAGGCAAAAAGCTCCTACGAGCAGTACTTC.

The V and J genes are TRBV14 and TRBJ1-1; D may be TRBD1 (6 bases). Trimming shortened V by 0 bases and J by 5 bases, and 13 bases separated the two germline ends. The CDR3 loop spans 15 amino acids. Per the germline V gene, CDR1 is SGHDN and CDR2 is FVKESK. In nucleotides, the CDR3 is TGTGCCAGCAGCCAAGACCCCGACAGGTGGACTGAAGCTTTCTTT. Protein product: CASSQDPDRWTEAFF.

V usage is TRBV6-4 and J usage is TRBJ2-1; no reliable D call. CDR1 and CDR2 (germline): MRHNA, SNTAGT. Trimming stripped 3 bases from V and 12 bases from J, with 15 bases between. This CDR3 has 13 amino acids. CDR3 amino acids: CASSETKVGWQFF. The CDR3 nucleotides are TGTGCCAGCAGTGAAACAAAAGTGGGTTGGCAGTTCTTC.

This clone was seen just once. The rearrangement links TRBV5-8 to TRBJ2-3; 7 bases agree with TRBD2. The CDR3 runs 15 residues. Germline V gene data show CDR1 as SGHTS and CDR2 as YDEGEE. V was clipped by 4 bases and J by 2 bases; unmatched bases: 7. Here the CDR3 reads CASSRGTTNTDTQYF. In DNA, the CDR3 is TGTGCCAGCAGCCGGGGGACTACAAACACAGATACGCAGTATTTT.

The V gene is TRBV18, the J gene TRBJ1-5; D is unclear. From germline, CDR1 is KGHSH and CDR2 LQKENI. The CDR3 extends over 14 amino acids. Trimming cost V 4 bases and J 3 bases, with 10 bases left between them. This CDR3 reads CASSLVGPNQPQHF. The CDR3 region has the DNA TGTGCCAGCTCACTCGTCGGACCCAATCAGCCCCAGCATTTT.

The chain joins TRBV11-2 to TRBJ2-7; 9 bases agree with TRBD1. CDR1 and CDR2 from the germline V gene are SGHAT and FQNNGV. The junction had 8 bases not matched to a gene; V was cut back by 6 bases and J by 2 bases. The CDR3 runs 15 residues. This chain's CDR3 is CASSTLRDRAYEQYF. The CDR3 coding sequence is TGTGCCAGCAGTACGCTCCGGGACAGGGCCTACGAGCAGTACTTC.

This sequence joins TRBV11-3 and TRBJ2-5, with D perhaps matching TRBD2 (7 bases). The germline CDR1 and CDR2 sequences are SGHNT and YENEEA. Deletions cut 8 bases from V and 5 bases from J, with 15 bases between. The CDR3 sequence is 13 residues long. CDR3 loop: CASGRGGRETQYF. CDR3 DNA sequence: TGTGCCAGCGGCCGCGGGGGCCGGGAGACCCAGTACTTC.

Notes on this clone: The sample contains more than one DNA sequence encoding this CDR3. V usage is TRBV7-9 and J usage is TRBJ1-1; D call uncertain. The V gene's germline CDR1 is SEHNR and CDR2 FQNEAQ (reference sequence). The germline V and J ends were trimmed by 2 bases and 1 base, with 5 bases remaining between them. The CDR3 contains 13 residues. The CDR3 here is CASSLRENTEAFF. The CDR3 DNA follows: TGTGCCAGCAGCTTACGTGAGAACACTGAAGCTTTCTTT.

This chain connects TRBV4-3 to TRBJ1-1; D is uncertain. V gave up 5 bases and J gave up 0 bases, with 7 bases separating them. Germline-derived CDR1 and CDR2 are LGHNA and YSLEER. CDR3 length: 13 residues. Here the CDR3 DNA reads TGCGCCAGCAGCAGGCAAATGAACACTGAAGCTTTCTTT. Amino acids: CASSRQMNTEAFF.

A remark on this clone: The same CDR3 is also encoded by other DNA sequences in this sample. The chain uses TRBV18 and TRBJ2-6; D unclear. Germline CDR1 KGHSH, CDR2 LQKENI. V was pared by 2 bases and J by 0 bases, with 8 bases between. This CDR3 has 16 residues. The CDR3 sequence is CASSPLRGSGANVLTF. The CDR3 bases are TGTGCCAGCTCACCATTGAGAGGCTCTGGGGCCAACGTCCTGACTTTC.

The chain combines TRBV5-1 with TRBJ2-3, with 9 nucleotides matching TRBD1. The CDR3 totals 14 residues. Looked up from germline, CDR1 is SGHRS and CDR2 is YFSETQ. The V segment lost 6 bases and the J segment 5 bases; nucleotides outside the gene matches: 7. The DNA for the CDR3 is TGCGCCAGCATCGGGACAGGGAGGCGAGATACGCAGTATTTT. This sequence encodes CASIGTGRRDTQYF. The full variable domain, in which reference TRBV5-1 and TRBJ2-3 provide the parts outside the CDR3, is KAGVTQTPRYLIKTRGQQVTLSCSPISGHRSVSWYQQTPGQGLQFLFEYFSETQRNKGNFPGRFSGRQFSNSRSEMNVSTLELGDSALYLCASIGTGRRDTQYFGPGTRLTVL.

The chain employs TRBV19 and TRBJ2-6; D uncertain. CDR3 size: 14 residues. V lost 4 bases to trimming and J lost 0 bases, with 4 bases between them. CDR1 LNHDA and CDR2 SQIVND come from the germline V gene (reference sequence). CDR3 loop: CASSTTSGANVLTF. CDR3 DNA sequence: TGTGCCAGTAGTACCACCTCTGGGGCCAACGTCCTGACTTTC.

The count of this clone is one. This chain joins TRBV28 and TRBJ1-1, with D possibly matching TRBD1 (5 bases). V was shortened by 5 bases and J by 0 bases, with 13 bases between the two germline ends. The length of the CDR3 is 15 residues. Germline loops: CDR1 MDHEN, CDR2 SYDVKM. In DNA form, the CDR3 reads TGTGCCAGCAGTGCCCCTGGGGGGTTGAACACTGAAGCTTTCTTT. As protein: CASSAPGGLNTEAFF.

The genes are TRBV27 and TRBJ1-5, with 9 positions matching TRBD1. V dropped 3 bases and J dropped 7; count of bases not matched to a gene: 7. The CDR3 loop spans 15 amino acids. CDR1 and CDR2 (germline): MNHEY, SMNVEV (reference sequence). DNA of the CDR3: TGTGCCAGCAGTTTGGGACAGGGAGCCCGACAGCCCCAGCATTTT. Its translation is CASSLGQGARQPQHF.

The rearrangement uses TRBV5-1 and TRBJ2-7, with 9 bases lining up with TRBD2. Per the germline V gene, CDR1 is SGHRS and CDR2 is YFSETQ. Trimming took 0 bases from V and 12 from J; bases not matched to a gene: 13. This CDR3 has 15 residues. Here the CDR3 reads CASSLGLQGSGSPYF. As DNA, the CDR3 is TGCGCCAGCAGCTTGGGCCTCCAAGGTAGCGGGAGTCCGTACTTC.

The CDR3 DNA is TGTGCCAGCAGTTTCCCCTTCGGAAACACCATATATTTT. As protein: CASSFPFGNTIYF. The chain carries TRBV28 and TRBJ1-3; D remains ambiguous. From germline, CDR1 is MDHEN and CDR2 SYDVKM. V lost 3 bases and J 4 bases, leaving 7 bases between the germline ends. The CDR3 consists of 13 residues.

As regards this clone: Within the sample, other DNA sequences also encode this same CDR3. CDR3 sequence reads: CASSFRGSGANVLTF. CDR3 coding DNA: TGTGCCAGCAGTTTTAGGGGATCCGGGGCCAACGTCCTGACTTTC. V is TRBV28 and J is TRBJ2-6; perhaps TRBD1 as D (5 bases). The CDR3 has 15 amino acids. Deletions cut 3 bases from V and 4 bases from J, with 10 bases between. CDR1 MDHEN and CDR2 SYDVKM come from the germline V gene.

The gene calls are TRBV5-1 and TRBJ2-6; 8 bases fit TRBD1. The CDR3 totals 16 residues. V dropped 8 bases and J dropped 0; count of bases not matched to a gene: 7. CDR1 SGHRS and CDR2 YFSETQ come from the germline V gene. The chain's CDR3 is CASKTGDPSGANVLTF. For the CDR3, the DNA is TGCGCCAGTAAGACAGGGGATCCCTCTGGGGCCAACGTCCTGACTTTC.

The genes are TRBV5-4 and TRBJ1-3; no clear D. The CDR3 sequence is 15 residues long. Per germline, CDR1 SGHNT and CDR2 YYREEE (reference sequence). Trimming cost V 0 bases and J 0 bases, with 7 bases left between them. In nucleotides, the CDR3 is TGTGCCAGCAGCTTGGATCAGCTCTCTGGAAACACCATATATTTT. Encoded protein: CASSLDQLSGNTIYF. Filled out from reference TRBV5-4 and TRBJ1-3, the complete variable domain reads ETGVTQSPTHLIKTRGQQVTLRCSSQSGHNTVSWYQQALGQGPQFIFQYYREEENGRGNFPPRFSGLQFPNYSSELNVNALELDDSALYLCASSLDQLSGNTIYFGEGSWLTVV.

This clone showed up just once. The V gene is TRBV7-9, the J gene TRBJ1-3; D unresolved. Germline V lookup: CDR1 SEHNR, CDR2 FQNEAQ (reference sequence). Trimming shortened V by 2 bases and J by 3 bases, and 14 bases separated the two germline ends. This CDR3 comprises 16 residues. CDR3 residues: CASSLSASFHGNTIYF. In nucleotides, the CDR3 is TGTGCCAGCAGCTTATCAGCGTCTTTCCATGGAAACACCATATATTTT.

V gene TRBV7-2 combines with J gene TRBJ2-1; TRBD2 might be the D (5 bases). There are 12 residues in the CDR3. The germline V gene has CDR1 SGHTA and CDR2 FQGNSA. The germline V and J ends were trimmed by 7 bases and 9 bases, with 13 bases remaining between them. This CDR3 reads CASTPGRAEQFF. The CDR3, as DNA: TGTGCCAGCACCCCTGGGCGGGCTGAGCAGTTCTTC.

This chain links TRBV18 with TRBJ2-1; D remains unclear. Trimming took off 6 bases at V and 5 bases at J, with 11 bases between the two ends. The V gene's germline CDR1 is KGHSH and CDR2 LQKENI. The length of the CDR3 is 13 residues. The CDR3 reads CASSHGRNNEQFF. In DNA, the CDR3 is TGTGCCAGCTCCCACGGACGCAACAATGAGCAGTTCTTC.

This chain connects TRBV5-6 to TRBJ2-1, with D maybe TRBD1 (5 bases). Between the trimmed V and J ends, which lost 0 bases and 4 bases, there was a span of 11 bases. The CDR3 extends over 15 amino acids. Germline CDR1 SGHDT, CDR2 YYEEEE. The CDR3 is CASSLDRRSYNEQFF. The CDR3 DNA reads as TGTGCCAGCAGCTTGGACAGGCGGTCTTACAATGAGCAGTTCTTC.